The next 20 T cell receptor beta chains were all read from a single sample in a study of a mutant IDH1 vaccine in newly diagnosed glioma. TCRdb keeps only in-frame clones here, not all; method: immunoSEQ multiplex PCR. The repertoire holds some 130,000 clones, with about 80% as singletons. Time point given: week 11, during vaccination. Vaccinated patients received 300 ug of mutant IDH1 20-mer peptide per dose, with topical imiquimod. These receptors lack a known antigen. Sample: PBMCs, taken from a glioma patient whose treatment included an IDH1 peptide vaccine. These receptors originate from a man aged 40-49 years with glioma.

This clone appeared once. Other nucleotide sequences in the sample specify the same CDR3. The chain uses TRBV9 and TRBJ2-7, with 7 positions matching TRBD2. CDR1 is SGDLS, CDR2 YYNGEE, per germline. The CDR3 is 12 amino acids. J lost 3 bases, V lost 4 bases, and 1 base had no gene match. This CDR3 is CASSPGGYEQYF. CDR3 in DNA: TGTGCCAGCAGCCCGGGGGGCTACGAGCAGTACTTC.

This chain connects TRBV4-2 to TRBJ2-3; 8 positions match TRBD2. Trimming at V came to 2 bases and at J to 3 bases, leaving 13 bases not matched to a gene. The CDR3 has 18 amino acids. Germline V gene sequence: CDR1 LGHNA, CDR2 YNFKEQ. The CDR3 DNA reads TGTGCCAGCAGCCAATCCGGACCGGGAGGGGGGGCAACAGATACGCAGTATTTT. It specifies CASSQSGPGGGATDTQYF.

This chain links TRBV12-5 with TRBJ2-7; the D is unclear. Between the trimmed V and J ends, which lost 7 bases and 0 bases, there was a span of 16 bases. The CDR3 consists of 15 residues. The germline CDR1 and CDR2 sequences are LGHNT and FRNRAP. CDR3 in amino acids: CASALIDGSSYEQYF. In DNA form, the CDR3 reads TGTGCTAGTGCCTTGATCGACGGTAGCTCCTACGAGCAGTACTTC. The full variable domain, in which reference TRBV12-5 and TRBJ2-7 provide the parts outside the CDR3, is DARVTQTPRHKVTEMGQEVTMRCQPILGHNTVFWYRQTMMQGLELLAYFRNRAPLDDSGMPKDRFSAEMPDATLATLKIQPSEPRDSAVYFCASALIDGSSYEQYFGPGTRLTVT.

The rearrangement uses TRBV28 and TRBJ2-6; tentative D call: TRBD2 (5 bases). The V gene lost 7 bases and the J gene lost 1 base, with 11 bases spanning the gap. CDR1 and CDR2 from the germline V gene are MDHEN and SYDVKM. This CDR3 region has 15 residues. In nucleotides, the CDR3 is TGTGCCAGCAACGTAGCGAGTTCTGGGGCCAACGTCCTGACTTTC. Encoded protein: CASNVASSGANVLTF.

V and J are TRBV18 and TRBJ1-2; D not resolved. This CDR3 has 15 amino acids. Germline V CDR1 and CDR2: KGHSH, LQKENI. V was cut by 0 bases and J by 1 base, with 9 bases left in between. The CDR3 DNA follows: TGTGCCAGCTCACCACCAAGGACGGGTAACTATGGCTACACCTTC. This codes for CASSPPRTGNYGYTF.

This clone was seen once. The chain is built from TRBV28 and TRBJ1-2; no clear D gene. The germline V gene has CDR1 MDHEN and CDR2 SYDVKM. V lost 5 bases, J lost 5 bases, and 9 bases lay in between. The CDR3 is 12 amino acids. This chain's CDR3 is CASSPAVYGYTF. DNA for the CDR3: TGTGCCAGCAGTCCCGCGGTTTATGGCTACACCTTC.

J is TRBJ1-5 and V is TRBV28; a weak D match, TRBD1 (6 bases). Trimming cost V 5 bases and J 1 base, with 15 bases left between them. This CDR3 has 16 amino acids. Germline lookup yields CDR1 MDHEN and CDR2 SYDVKM. This chain's CDR3 is CASSPYYTGSNQPQHF. The CDR3 DNA reads TGTGCCAGCAGTCCCTATTACACAGGGAGCAATCAGCCCCAGCATTTT.

This chain joins TRBV9 and TRBJ2-1, with 7 bases identical to TRBD2. The CDR3 extends over 14 amino acids. The V gene end was trimmed by 2 bases and the J gene end by 3 bases; junction bases not matched to a gene: 2. Germline V gene lookup returns CDR1 SGDLS and CDR2 YYNGEE. CDR3 sequence (DNA): TGTGCCAGCAGCGTGGCGGGAGACTACAATGAGCAGTTCTTC. The encoded protein is CASSVAGDYNEQFF.

The chain combines TRBV30 with TRBJ1-1, with 10 bases identical to TRBD1. The CDR3 spans 16 residues. Germline V lookup: CDR1 GTSNPN, CDR2 SVGIG (reference sequence). V was clipped by 3 bases and J by 1 base; unmatched bases: 8. CDR3 region: CAWSLWTGGANTEAFF. The CDR3 coding sequence is TGTGCCTGGAGCCTATGGACAGGGGGAGCGAACACTGAAGCTTTCTTT.

The rearrangement links TRBV5-1 to TRBJ2-7; possible D gene TRBD1, 6 bases. The germline gives CDR1 SGHRS, CDR2 YFSETQ. CDR3 length: 14 amino acids. Deletions cut 0 bases from V and 3 bases from J, with 10 bases between. CDR3 coding DNA: TGCGCCAGCAGCTTGGGCCAGGGGATCTACGAGCAGTACTTC. This sequence encodes CASSLGQGIYEQYF.

The chain uses TRBV11-2 and TRBJ2-7; 8 bases line up with TRBD1. The CDR3 contains 13 residues. V was clipped by 5 bases and J by 7 bases; unmatched bases: 7. Germline assignment: CDR1 SGHAT and CDR2 FQNNGV. This chain's CDR3 is CASSAGQGREQYF. DNA for the CDR3: TGTGCCAGCAGCGCCGGACAGGGCAGGGAGCAGTACTTC.

The genes are TRBV7-9 and TRBJ1-1; D remains ambiguous. The CDR3 extends over 14 amino acids. Germline CDR1 and CDR2: SEHNR and FQNEAQ (reference sequence). Trimming took 1 base from V and 0 from J, leaving 6 bases between them. The CDR3 reads CASSLGQLNTEAFF. DNA of the CDR3: TGTGCCAGCAGCTTAGGGCAGTTGAACACTGAAGCTTTCTTT.

The V gene is TRBV5-1, the J gene TRBJ2-3, with a tentative D call TRBD2 (6 bases). The CDR3 sequence is 14 residues long. Germline V CDR1 and CDR2: SGHRS, YFSETQ. Trimming shortened V by 0 bases and J by 6 bases, and 11 bases separated the two germline ends. The DNA of the CDR3 is TGCGCCAGCAGCTTGGGCGGGGCCGGGGATACGCAGTATTTT. The encoded protein is CASSLGGAGDTQYF.

This clone was observed a single time. The chain links TRBV7-3 to TRBJ2-3; D is unresolved. The CDR3 sequence is 16 residues long. The germline CDR1 and CDR2 sequences are SGHTA and FQGTGA. Trimming shortened V by 7 bases and J by 2 bases, and 19 bases separated the two germline ends. CDR3 amino acids: CASNPRPRSDTDTQYF. CDR3 sequence (DNA): TGTGCCAGCAACCCCCGCCCCCGGTCGGACACAGATACGCAGTATTTT.

This clone showed up many times. The rearrangement joins TRBV7-3 to TRBJ1-2; TRBD1 matches at 10 bases. This CDR3 contains 15 residues. J was trimmed by 8 bases and V by 0 bases; bases with no gene match: 6. Germline V gene lookup returns CDR1 SGHTA and CDR2 FQGTGA. This CDR3 reads CASSLTGTGAGGYTF. CDR3 nucleotides: TGTGCCAGCAGCTTAACTGGGACAGGGGCGGGAGGCTACACCTTC.

The CDR3 region is CASSLAGGGRDEQYF. The CDR3, as DNA: TGTGCCAGCAGCTTGGCCGGCGGGGGTAGGGACGAGCAGTACTTC. The chain uses TRBV5-4 and TRBJ2-5; 7 bases are a match to TRBD2. The J call is in doubt because the DNA end fits TRBJ2-7 better. There are 15 residues in the CDR3. Germline V lookup: CDR1 SGHNT, CDR2 YYREEE (reference sequence).

The chain recombines TRBV10-1 with TRBJ1-1; D gene ambiguous. The V gene's germline CDR1 is WNHNN and CDR2 SYGVQD (reference sequence). This CDR3 has 15 residues. V dropped 0 bases and J dropped 3 bases, with 11 bases sitting between them. CDR3 DNA sequence: TGCGCCAGCAGTGAGTCCCAGGTCGGTTACACTGAAGCTTTCTTT. This sequence encodes CASSESQVGYTEAFF.

The chain couples TRBV6-1 to TRBJ2-7; 8 bases agree with TRBD1. J lost 2 bases, V lost 5 bases, and 5 bases had no gene match. CDR1 and CDR2 (germline): MNHNS, SASEGT. The CDR3 loop spans 14 amino acids. As DNA, the CDR3 is TGTGCCAGCAGTTTGGGACAGGCGGCCTACGAGCAGTACTTC. As protein: CASSLGQAAYEQYF.

The gene calls are TRBV29-1 and TRBJ1-2; possibly TRBD1 for D (5 bases). Trimming shortened V by 6 bases and J by 2 bases, and 13 bases separated the two germline ends. The CDR3 is 13 amino acids. CDR1 is SQVTM, CDR2 ANQGSEA, per germline. The CDR3 spells CSVLRGDNYGYTF. The CDR3 DNA follows: TGCAGCGTCCTTAGGGGTGACAACTATGGCTACACCTTC.

V gene TRBV4-2 combines with J gene TRBJ1-1, with D possibly being TRBD1 (5 bases). The CDR3 extends over 15 amino acids. Trimming left V 3 bases short and J 6 bases short, with 17 bases between. CDR1 is LGHNA, CDR2 YNFKEQ, per germline. This CDR3 is CASSHPRGVPPEAFF. The CDR3 DNA is TGTGCCAGCAGCCACCCACGAGGGGTCCCTCCTGAAGCTTTCTTT.